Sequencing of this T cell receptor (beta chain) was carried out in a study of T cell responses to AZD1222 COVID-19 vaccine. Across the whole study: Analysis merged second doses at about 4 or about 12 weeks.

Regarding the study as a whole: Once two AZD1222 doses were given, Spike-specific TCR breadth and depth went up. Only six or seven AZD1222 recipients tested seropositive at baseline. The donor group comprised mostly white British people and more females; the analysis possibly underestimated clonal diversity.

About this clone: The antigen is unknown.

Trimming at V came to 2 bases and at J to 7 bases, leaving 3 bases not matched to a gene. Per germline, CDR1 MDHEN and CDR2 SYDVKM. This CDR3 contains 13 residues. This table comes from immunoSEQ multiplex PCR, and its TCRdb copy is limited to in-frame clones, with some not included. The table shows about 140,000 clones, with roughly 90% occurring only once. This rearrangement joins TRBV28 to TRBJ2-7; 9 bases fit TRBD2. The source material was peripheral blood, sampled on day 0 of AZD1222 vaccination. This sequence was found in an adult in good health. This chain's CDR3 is CASSLAGGLEQYF. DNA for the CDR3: TGTGCCAGCAGTTTAGCGGGGGGGCTTGAGCAGTACTTC.